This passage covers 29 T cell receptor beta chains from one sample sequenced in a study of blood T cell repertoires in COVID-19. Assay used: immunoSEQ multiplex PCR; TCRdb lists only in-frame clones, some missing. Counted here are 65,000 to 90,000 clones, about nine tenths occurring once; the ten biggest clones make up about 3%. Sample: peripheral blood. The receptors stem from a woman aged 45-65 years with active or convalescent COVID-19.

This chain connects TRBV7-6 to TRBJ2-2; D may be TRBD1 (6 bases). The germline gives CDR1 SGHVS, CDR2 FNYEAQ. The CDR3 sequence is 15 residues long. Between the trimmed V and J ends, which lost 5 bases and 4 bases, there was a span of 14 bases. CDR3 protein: CASSQVVGGTGELFF. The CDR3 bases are TGTGCCAGCAGCCAAGTAGTAGGGGGCACCGGGGAGCTGTTTTTT.

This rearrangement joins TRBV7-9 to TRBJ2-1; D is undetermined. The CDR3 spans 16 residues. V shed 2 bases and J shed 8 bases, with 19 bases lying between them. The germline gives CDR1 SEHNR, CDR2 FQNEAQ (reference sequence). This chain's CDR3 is CASSLYGSFMMDEQFF. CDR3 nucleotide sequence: TGTGCCAGCAGCTTATACGGGTCGTTCATGATGGATGAGCAGTTCTTC.

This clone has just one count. CDR3 in amino acids: CASSLPWRGGIDTQYF. CDR3 DNA: TGTGCCAGCAGTCTACCCTGGCGGGGGGGCATAGATACGCAGTATTTT. The rearrangement links TRBV6-2 or TRBV6-3 to TRBJ2-3; 9 bases fit TRBD2. After removal of 5 bases from V and 5 bases from J, the junction contained 11 bases not matched to a gene. The CDR3 totals 16 residues. The germline gives CDR1 MNHEY, CDR2 SVGEGT.

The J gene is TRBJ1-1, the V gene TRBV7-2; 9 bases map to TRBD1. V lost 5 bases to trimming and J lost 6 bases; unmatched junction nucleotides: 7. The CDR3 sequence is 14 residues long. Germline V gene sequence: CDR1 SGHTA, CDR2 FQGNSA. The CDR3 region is CASSLEQGAAEAFF. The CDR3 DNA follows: TGTGCCAGCAGCCTAGAACAGGGGGCGGCTGAAGCTTTCTTT.

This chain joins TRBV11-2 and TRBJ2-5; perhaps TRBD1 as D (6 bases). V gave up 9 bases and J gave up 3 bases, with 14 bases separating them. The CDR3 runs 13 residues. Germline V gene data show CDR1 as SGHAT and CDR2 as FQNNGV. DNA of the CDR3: TGTGCCAGTAAACAGGGCTCTAAAGAGACCCAGTACTTC. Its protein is CASKQGSKETQYF.

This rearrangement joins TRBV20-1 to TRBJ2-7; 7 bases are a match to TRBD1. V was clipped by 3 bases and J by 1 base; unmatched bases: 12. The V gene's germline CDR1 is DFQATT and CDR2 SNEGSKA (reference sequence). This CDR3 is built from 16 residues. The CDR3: CSASSRRDRLSYEQYF. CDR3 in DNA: TGCAGTGCTAGTTCGCGCCGGGACAGACTTTCCTACGAGCAGTACTTC.

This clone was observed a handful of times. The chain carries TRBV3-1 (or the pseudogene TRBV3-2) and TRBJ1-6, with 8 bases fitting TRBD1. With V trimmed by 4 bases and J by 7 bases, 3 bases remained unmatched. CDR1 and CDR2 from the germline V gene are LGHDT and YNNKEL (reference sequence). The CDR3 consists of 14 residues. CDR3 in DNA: TGTGCCAGCAGCCCCGGGACAGGAAATTCACCCCTCCACTTT. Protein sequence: CASSPGTGNSPLHF.

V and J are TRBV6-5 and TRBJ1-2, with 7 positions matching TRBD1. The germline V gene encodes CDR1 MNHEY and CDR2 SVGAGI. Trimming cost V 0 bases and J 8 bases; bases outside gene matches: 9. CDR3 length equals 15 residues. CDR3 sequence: CASSYSRGGAEGYTF. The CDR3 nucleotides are TGTGCCAGCAGTTACTCCCGAGGGGGCGCGGAGGGCTACACCTTC.

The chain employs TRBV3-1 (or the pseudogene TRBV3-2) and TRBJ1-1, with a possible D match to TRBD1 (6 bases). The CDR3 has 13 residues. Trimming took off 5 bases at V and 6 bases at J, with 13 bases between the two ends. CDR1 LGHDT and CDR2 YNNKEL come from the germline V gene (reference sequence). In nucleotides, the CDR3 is TGTGCCAGCAGCTTTGAGGGGGTGCCTGAAGCTTTCTTT. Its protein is CASSFEGVPEAFF.

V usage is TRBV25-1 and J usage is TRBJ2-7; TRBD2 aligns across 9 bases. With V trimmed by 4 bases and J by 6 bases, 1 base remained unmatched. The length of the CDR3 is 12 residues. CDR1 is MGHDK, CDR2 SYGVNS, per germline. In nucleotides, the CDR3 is TGTGCCAGCAGTGGAGCGGGGGGCGAGCAGTACTTC. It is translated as CASSGAGGEQYF.

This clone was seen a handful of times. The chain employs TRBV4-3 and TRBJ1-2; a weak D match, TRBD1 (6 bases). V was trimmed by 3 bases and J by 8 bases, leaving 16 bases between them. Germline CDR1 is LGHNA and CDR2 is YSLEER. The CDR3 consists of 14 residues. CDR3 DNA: TGCGCCAGCAGCCACATACAGGGTAGAGAAGGCTACACCTTC. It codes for CASSHIQGREGYTF.

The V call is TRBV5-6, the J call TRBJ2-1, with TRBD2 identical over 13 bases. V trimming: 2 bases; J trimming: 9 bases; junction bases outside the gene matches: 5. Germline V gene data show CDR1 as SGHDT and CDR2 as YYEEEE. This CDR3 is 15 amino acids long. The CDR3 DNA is TGTGCCAGCAGCTTACTAGCGGGGGGGACCCGTGAGCAGTTCTTC. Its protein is CASSLLAGGTREQFF.

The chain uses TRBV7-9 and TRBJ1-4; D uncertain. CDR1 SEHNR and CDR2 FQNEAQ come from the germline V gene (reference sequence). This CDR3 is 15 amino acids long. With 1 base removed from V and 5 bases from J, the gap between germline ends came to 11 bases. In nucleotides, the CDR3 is TGTGCCAGCAGCTTAGATAGTGGGCCGAATGAAAAACTGTTTTTT. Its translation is CASSLDSGPNEKLFF.

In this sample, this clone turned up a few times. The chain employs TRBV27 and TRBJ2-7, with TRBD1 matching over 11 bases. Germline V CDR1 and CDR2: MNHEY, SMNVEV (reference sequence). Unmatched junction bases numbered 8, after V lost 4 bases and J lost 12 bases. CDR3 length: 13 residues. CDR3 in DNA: TGTGCCAGCAGTTACGGACAGGGGGCGCGATGGTACTTC. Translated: CASSYGQGARWYF.

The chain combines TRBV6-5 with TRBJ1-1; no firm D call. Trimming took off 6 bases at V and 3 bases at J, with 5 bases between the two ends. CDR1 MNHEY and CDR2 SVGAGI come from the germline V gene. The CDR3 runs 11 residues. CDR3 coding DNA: TGTGCCAGCAGGGCACACACTGAAGCTTTCTTT. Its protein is CASRAHTEAFF.

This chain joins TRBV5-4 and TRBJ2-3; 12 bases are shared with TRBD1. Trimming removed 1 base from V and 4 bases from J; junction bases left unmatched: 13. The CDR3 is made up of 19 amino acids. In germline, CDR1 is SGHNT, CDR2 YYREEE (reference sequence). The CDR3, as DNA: TGTGCCAGCAGCTTGTGGAGGGACAGGGGGCGGGATGGGTCAGATACGCAGTATTTT. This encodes CASSLWRDRGRDGSDTQYF. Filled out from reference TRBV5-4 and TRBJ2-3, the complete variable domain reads ETGVTQSPTHLIKTRGQQVTLRCSSQSGHNTVSWYQQALGQGPQFIFQYYREEENGRGNFPPRFSGLQFPNYSSELNVNALELDDSALYLCASSLWRDRGRDGSDTQYFGPGTRLTVL.

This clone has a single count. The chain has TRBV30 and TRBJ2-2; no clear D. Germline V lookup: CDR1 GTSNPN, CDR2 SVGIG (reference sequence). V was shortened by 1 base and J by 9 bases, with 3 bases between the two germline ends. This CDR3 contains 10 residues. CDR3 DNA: TGTGCCTGGAGTGGTAGGGAGCTGTTTTTT. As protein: CAWSGRELFF. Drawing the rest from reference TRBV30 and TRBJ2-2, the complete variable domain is SQTIHQWPATLVQPVGSPLSLECTVEGTSNPNLYWYRQAAGRGLQLLFYSVGIGQISSEVPQNLSASRPQDRQFILSSKKLLLSDSGFYLCAWSGRELFFGEGSRLTVL.

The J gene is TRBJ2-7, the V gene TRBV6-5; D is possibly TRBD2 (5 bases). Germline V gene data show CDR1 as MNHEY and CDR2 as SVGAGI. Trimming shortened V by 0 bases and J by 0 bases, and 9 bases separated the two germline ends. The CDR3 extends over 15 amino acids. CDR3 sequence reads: CASSYSSEGSYEQYF. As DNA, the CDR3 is TGTGCCAGCAGTTACTCCAGCGAGGGCTCCTACGAGCAGTACTTC.

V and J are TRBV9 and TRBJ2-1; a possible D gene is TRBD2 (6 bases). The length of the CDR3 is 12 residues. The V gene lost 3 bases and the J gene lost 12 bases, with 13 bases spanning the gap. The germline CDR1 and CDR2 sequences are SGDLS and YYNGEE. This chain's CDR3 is CASSEAGSPQFF. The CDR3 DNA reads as TGTGCCAGCAGCGAGGCGGGATCTCCGCAGTTCTTC.

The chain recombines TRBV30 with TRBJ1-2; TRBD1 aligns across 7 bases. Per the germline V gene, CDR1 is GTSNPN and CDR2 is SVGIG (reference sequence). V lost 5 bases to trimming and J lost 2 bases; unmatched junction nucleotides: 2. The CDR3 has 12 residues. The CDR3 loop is CAWEQGNYGYTF. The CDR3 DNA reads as TGTGCCTGGGAACAGGGGAACTATGGCTACACCTTC.

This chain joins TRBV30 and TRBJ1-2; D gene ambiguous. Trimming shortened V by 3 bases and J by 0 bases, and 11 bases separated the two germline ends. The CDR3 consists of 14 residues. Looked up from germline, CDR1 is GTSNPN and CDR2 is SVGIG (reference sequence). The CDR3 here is CAWSFLGANYGYTF. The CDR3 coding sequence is TGTGCCTGGAGCTTTCTAGGCGCTAACTATGGCTACACCTTC. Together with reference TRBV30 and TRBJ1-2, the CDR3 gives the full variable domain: SQTIHQWPATLVQPVGSPLSLECTVEGTSNPNLYWYRQAAGRGLQLLFYSVGIGQISSEVPQNLSASRPQDRQFILSSKKLLLSDSGFYLCAWSFLGANYGYTFGSGTRLTVV.

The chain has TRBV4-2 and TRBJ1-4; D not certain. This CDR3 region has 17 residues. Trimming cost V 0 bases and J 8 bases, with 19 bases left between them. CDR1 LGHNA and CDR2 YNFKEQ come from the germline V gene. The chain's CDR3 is CASSQEVAPSGDEKLFF. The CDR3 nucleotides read TGTGCCAGCAGCCAAGAGGTAGCACCCTCGGGTGACGAAAAACTGTTTTTT.

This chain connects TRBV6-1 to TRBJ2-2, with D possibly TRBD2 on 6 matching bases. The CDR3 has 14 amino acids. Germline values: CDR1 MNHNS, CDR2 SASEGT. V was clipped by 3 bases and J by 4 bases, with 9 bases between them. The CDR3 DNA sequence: TGTGCCAGCAGTGAGTTGGAGGGCACCGGGGAGCTGTTTTTT. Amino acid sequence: CASSELEGTGELFF.

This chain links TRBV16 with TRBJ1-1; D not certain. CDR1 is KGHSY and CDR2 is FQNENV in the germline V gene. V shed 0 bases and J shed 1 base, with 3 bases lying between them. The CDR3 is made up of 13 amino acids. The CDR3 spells CASSQSWNTEAFF. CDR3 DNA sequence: TGTGCCAGCAGCCAATCCTGGAACACTGAAGCTTTCTTT.

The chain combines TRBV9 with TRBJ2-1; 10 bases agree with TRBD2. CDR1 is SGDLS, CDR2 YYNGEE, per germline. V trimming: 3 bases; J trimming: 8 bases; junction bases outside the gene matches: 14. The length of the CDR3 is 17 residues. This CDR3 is CASSEERDSGGFDEQFF. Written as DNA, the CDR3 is TGTGCCAGCAGCGAGGAGCGGGATAGCGGGGGGTTCGATGAGCAGTTCTTC.

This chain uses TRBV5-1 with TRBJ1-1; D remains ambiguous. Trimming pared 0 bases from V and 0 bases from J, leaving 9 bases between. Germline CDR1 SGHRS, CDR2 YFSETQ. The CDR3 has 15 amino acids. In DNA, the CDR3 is TGCGCCAGCAGCTTGGATGTAAGCATGAACACTGAAGCTTTCTTT. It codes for CASSLDVSMNTEAFF.

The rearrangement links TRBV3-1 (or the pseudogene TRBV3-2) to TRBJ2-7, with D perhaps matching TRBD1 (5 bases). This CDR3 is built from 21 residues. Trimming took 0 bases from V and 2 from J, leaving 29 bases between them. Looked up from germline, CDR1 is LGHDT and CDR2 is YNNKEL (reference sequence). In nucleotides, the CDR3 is TGTGCCAGCAGCCAAGATCCGCGAGGATTACGAGCAGGGAATTTCGCCTACGAGCAGTACTTC. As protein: CASSQDPRGLRAGNFAYEQYF.

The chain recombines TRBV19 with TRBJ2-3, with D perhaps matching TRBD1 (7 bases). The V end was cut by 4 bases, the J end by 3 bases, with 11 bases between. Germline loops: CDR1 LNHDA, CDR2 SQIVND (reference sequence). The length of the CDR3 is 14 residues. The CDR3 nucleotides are TGTGCCAGTAGTAACAGGGGAGGTACAGATACGCAGTATTTT. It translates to CASSNRGGTDTQYF.

For the CDR3, the DNA is TGTGCCAGCAGCTTGTTCGGACAGGGTGAGGGTGAAAAACTGTTTTTT. Protein sequence: CASSLFGQGEGEKLFF. The chain couples TRBV5-6 to TRBJ1-4, with 8 bases identical to TRBD1. CDR1 and CDR2 (germline): SGHDT, YYEEEE. After removal of 1 base from V and 7 bases from J, the junction contained 9 bases not matched to a gene. This CDR3 contains 16 residues.